This passage covers 29 T cell receptor beta chains from one sample sequenced in a study of Ad26.COV2.S vaccination and SARS-CoV-2 variants (dated by TCRdb to the early 2020s). The library came from the immunoSEQ multiplex PCR assay. TCRdb limited this immuneACCESS table to in-frame rearrangements with V and J called. A share of clones is missing; checked studies link under half to unresolved V genes, and the rest is unexplained. The sample table holds almost 400,000 clones, of which around 89% were seen once. Around 1.9% of the sample comes from the top ten. The treatment or condition label of this sample denotes: about 20 received Ad26.COV2.S at low or high dose, single or two shots; 5 received placebo; per-sample allocation not given. For vaccine and placebo recipients, the sequenced repertoires came from samples collected on day 63 after the first injection. The sequences come from peripheral blood, collected in a trial of Ad26.COV2.S vaccine versus placebo. All receptors derive from a person aged 18-60 years who received the Ad26.COV2.S COVID-19 vaccine or a placebo.

This rearrangement joins TRBV2 to TRBJ1-5, with TRBD1 matching over 7 bases. This CDR3 contains 15 residues. J lost 4 bases, V lost 6 bases, and 9 bases had no gene match. In germline, CDR1 is SNHLY, CDR2 FYNNEI. Here the CDR3 reads CASRPTGVFNQPQHF. As DNA, the CDR3 is TGTGCCAGCAGGCCTACAGGGGTCTTTAATCAGCCCCAGCATTTT.

The chain uses TRBV5-4 and TRBJ2-5, with 8 bases aligning to TRBD2. Germline trimming cut 4 bases from V and 6 bases from J; bases unmatched to any gene: 11. CDR3 length equals 15 residues. In germline, CDR1 is SGHNT, CDR2 YYREEE (reference sequence). The CDR3: CASSPTSGASKTQYF. The CDR3 coding sequence is TGTGCCAGCAGCCCCACTAGCGGAGCAAGTAAGACCCAGTACTTC.

V is TRBV4-2 and J is TRBJ1-3; D ambiguous. The CDR3 loop spans 15 amino acids. The germline CDR1 and CDR2 sequences are LGHNA and YNFKEQ. Trimming took 0 bases from V and 8 from J, leaving 14 bases between them. Here the CDR3 reads CASSQDFGGRDTIYF. The CDR3, as DNA: TGTGCCAGCAGCCAAGATTTTGGCGGGAGGGACACCATATATTTT.

This chain connects TRBV4-2 to TRBJ2-2, with D unclear. The CDR3 runs to 15 residues. The germline V gene encodes CDR1 LGHNA and CDR2 YNFKEQ. V lost 3 bases to trimming and J lost 1 base, with 9 bases between them. CDR3 amino acids: CASSQAVRNTGELFF. For the CDR3, the DNA is TGTGCCAGCAGCCAGGCGGTTAGGAACACCGGGGAGCTGTTTTTT.

The rearrangement uses TRBV4-1 and TRBJ1-2; the D gene is possibly TRBD1 (5 bases). V was cut by 1 base and J by 6 bases, with 12 bases left in between. The CDR3 loop spans 14 amino acids. The V gene's germline CDR1 is MGHRA and CDR2 YSYEKL. The CDR3 coding sequence is TGCGCCAGCAGCCAAGTGGCAGGGAAGAATGGCTACACCTTC. It is translated as CASSQVAGKNGYTF.

This clone was seen only once. The CDR3 reads CAWSSGRRNQPQHF. The DNA for the CDR3 is TGTGCCTGGAGTTCCGGCAGGCGAAATCAGCCCCAGCATTTT. The chain employs TRBV30 and TRBJ1-5, with D uncertain. The CDR3 runs to 14 residues. Trimming took off 2 bases at V and 4 bases at J, with 12 bases between the two ends. Germline V lookup: CDR1 GTSNPN, CDR2 SVGIG (reference sequence).

This clone came up once. V gene TRBV24-1 combines with J gene TRBJ2-1, with D maybe TRBD2 (6 bases). Germline V gives CDR1 KGHDR, CDR2 SFDVKD. This CDR3 has 17 amino acids. V was clipped by 0 bases and J by 7 bases, with 18 bases between them. This CDR3 reads CATSDLDLGSGSNEQFF. CDR3 nucleotides: TGTGCCACCAGTGATTTGGACCTCGGGAGCGGCTCTAATGAGCAGTTCTTC.

This clone was detected only once. The CDR3 DNA follows: TGTGCCAGCAGCTCAGCCTCCGGGACAGGGGGCCGGTGGGAGCAGTACTTC. Translation: CASSSASGTGGRWEQYF. The chain combines TRBV28 with TRBJ2-7, with 12 bases lining up with TRBD1. This CDR3 is built from 17 residues. The V segment lost 6 bases and the J segment 7 bases; nucleotides outside the gene matches: 16. The germline V gene encodes CDR1 MDHEN and CDR2 SYDVKM.

The chain combines TRBV3-1 (or the pseudogene TRBV3-2) with TRBJ2-2; no firm D call. This CDR3 has 15 amino acids. V was pared by 1 base and J by 5 bases, with 11 bases between. Germline CDR1 reads LGHDT; CDR2 reads YNNKEL (reference sequence). In nucleotides, the CDR3 is TGTGCCAGCAGCCAAGGCCCGCCTGGGACCGGGGAGCTGTTTTTT. Translation gives CASSQGPPGTGELFF.

The rearrangement uses TRBV5-1 and TRBJ1-6; D is perhaps TRBD1 (6 bases). This CDR3 contains 16 residues. V lost 4 bases to trimming and J lost 10 bases, with 21 bases between them. CDR1 is SGHRS, CDR2 YFSETQ, per germline. CDR3 DNA: TGCGCCAGCAGCCCCTCCGGGGGCCCGAGCGGGTCACCCCTCCACTTT. Its protein is CASSPSGGPSGSPLHF.

This chain joins TRBV7-6 and TRBJ2-7; no clear D. V was pared by 5 bases and J by 0 bases, with 17 bases between. Germline CDR1 SGHVS, CDR2 FNYEAQ. CDR3 length: 16 residues. The CDR3 DNA reads TGTGCCAGCAGCCGCGCCCTACGAAGGGACTCCTACGAGCAGTACTTC. Protein product: CASSRALRRDSYEQYF.

This CDR3 is CSARVGDTQYF. In DNA form, the CDR3 reads TGCAGTGCTAGAGTCGGGGATACGCAGTATTTT. The gene calls are TRBV20-1 and TRBJ2-3; D uncertain. Germline loops: CDR1 DFQATT, CDR2 SNEGSKA (reference sequence). The length of the CDR3 is 11 residues. V was cut by 1 base and J by 6 bases, with 5 bases left in between.

As to this clone: The sample contains more than one DNA sequence encoding this CDR3. The J gene is TRBJ1-2, the V gene TRBV7-9, with 7 bases identical to TRBD1. CDR1 SEHNR and CDR2 FQNEAQ come from the germline V gene (reference sequence). The CDR3 loop spans 13 amino acids. V trimming: 5 bases; J trimming: 5 bases; junction bases outside the gene matches: 5. The chain's CDR3 is CASSLGQSYGYTF. The CDR3 DNA is TGTGCCAGCAGCCTGGGACAGTCGTATGGCTACACCTTC.

The gene calls are TRBV6-1 and TRBJ1-4; D call uncertain. This CDR3 contains 14 residues. The germline V and J ends were trimmed by 2 bases and 4 bases, with 8 bases remaining between them. Germline loops: CDR1 MNHNS, CDR2 SASEGT. The DNA for the CDR3 is TGTGCCAGCAGTGAACTGGATGGTAATGAAAAACTGTTTTTT. This gives the protein CASSELDGNEKLFF.

The chain recombines TRBV2 with TRBJ1-3; 9 nucleotides line up with TRBD1. J lost 2 bases, V lost 5 bases, and 4 bases had no gene match. Germline V gene lookup returns CDR1 SNHLY and CDR2 FYNNEI. The length of the CDR3 is 15 residues. This CDR3 is CASSWTGAAGNTIYF. CDR3 nucleotides: TGTGCCAGCAGTTGGACAGGGGCGGCTGGAAACACCATATATTTT.

V gene TRBV5-1 combines with J gene TRBJ1-2; 11 bases are shared with TRBD1. The V segment lost 4 bases and the J segment 8 bases; nucleotides outside the gene matches: 7. Germline assignment: CDR1 SGHRS and CDR2 YFSETQ. The CDR3 loop spans 14 amino acids. The CDR3 region is CASSGEDRGHGYTF. The CDR3 DNA reads as TGCGCCAGCAGCGGGGAGGACAGGGGGCACGGCTACACCTTC.

The chain combines TRBV23-1 with TRBJ1-1; 7 positions agree with TRBD1. TRBV23-1 is recorded as an ORF, its role being uncertain. Trimming at V came to 3 bases and at J to 1 base, leaving 14 bases not matched to a gene. This CDR3 spans 18 amino acids. CDR3 region: CASSHPGQSIFGNTEAFF. CDR3 nucleotides: TGCGCCAGCAGTCATCCGGGACAGTCAATATTCGGGAACACTGAAGCTTTCTTT.

V and J are TRBV6-5 and TRBJ2-1; 7 nucleotides line up with TRBD2. Looked up from germline, CDR1 is MNHEY and CDR2 is SVGAGI. The J segment lost 7 bases and the V segment lost 0 bases, leaving 9 bases of the junction unmatched. This CDR3 is built from 16 residues. The CDR3 loop reads CASSYSGGGVGNEQFF. CDR3 coding DNA: TGTGCCAGCAGTTACTCTGGGGGAGGGGTGGGGAATGAGCAGTTCTTC.

A word on this clone: The same CDR3 can be traced to other DNA sequences in this sample. The chain employs TRBV15 and TRBJ2-3; D remains unclear. The CDR3 extends over 13 amino acids. The V end was cut by 0 bases, the J end by 3 bases, with 4 bases between. Germline V CDR1 and CDR2: LNHNV, YYDKDF (reference sequence). The CDR3 loop is CATSRDATDTQYF. In DNA form, the CDR3 reads TGTGCCACCAGCAGAGATGCGACAGATACGCAGTATTTT.

The genes are TRBV4-1 and TRBJ2-3, with 7 nucleotides matching TRBD2. V dropped 6 bases and J dropped 3; count of bases not matched to a gene: 6. The CDR3 loop spans 14 amino acids. CDR1 MGHRA and CDR2 YSYEKL come from the germline V gene. DNA of the CDR3: TGCGCCAGCAGTCCGCTAGCGGTAACAGATACGCAGTATTTT. Its protein product is CASSPLAVTDTQYF.

V and J are TRBV14 and TRBJ1-2; D perhaps matches TRBD1 (5 bases). Trimming stripped 0 bases from V and 14 bases from J, with 19 bases between. CDR1 and CDR2 from the germline V gene are SGHDN and FVKESK. This CDR3 has 14 amino acids. The CDR3 reads CASSQDVGHLMSTF. DNA of the CDR3: TGTGCCAGCAGCCAAGATGTGGGGCACCTGATGAGTACCTTC.

The chain uses TRBV28 and TRBJ1-2; D unresolved. The CDR3 contains 13 residues. The V end lost 3 bases, the J end lost 0 bases, and 5 bases lay between the germline ends. The V gene's germline CDR1 is MDHEN and CDR2 SYDVKM. The CDR3 is CASSLQTNYGYTF. Here the CDR3 DNA reads TGTGCCAGCAGTTTGCAAACTAACTATGGCTACACCTTC.

The chain carries TRBV3-1 (or the pseudogene TRBV3-2) and TRBJ1-4; D is unclear. Germline values: CDR1 LGHDT, CDR2 YNNKEL (reference sequence). V dropped 0 bases and J dropped 8 bases, with 16 bases sitting between them. This CDR3 region has 16 residues. The CDR3 nucleotides are TGTGCCAGCAGCCAAGATCCGACATTTCTCGGCGAAAAACTGTTTTTT. This sequence encodes CASSQDPTFLGEKLFF.

The V and J genes are TRBV21-1 and TRBJ2-7; no check of the table's D call, TRBD2, against the DNA was made. TRBV21-1 counts as a pseudogene. This CDR3 contains 14 residues. DNA of the CDR3: TGTGTCTATCGGACTAGCGGGATCCCCTACGAGCAGTACTTC. This translates into CVYRTSGIPYEQYF.

Regarding this clone: The sample contains more than one DNA sequence encoding this CDR3. V is TRBV29-1 and J is TRBJ1-1; D not certain. This CDR3 has 10 amino acids. The germline V and J ends were trimmed by 4 bases and 2 bases, with 2 bases remaining between them. Germline V gives CDR1 SQVTM, CDR2 ANQGSEA. The CDR3 DNA sequence: TGCAGCGTTGCTAACACTGAAGCTTTCTTT. Translation gives CSVANTEAFF.

This sequence joins TRBV11-2 and TRBJ1-6; D remains unclear. The CDR3 length is 15 residues. The V gene lost 5 bases and the J gene lost 4 bases, with 12 bases spanning the gap. Per germline, CDR1 SGHAT and CDR2 FQNNGV. Here the CDR3 reads CASSPRSAYNSPLHF. The CDR3 DNA reads TGTGCCAGCAGCCCCCGTTCGGCTTATAATTCACCCCTCCACTTT.

The chain is built from TRBV3-1 (or the pseudogene TRBV3-2) and TRBJ2-7; 9 positions match TRBD2. The CDR3 sequence is 17 residues long. The germline V gene encodes CDR1 LGHDT and CDR2 YNNKEL (reference sequence). With 1 base clipped from V and 2 bases from J, the junction kept 9 bases outside the gene matches. For the CDR3, the DNA is TGTGCCAGCAGCCAAGGTAGCGGGCTAGCGGGACCCTACGAGCAGTACTTC. Translating gives CASSQGSGLAGPYEQYF.

J is TRBJ2-2 and V is TRBV11-1; D is possibly TRBD2 (5 bases). Trimming shortened V by 1 base and J by 2 bases, and 8 bases separated the two germline ends. The CDR3 consists of 15 residues. In germline, CDR1 is SGHAT, CDR2 FQDESV (reference sequence). The CDR3, as DNA: TGTGCCAGCAGCTTAGGACTAATCAACACCGGGGAGCTGTTTTTT. Translation gives CASSLGLINTGELFF.

The chain uses TRBV28 and TRBJ2-7; TRBD1 matches at 12 bases. Germline V CDR1 and CDR2: MDHEN, SYDVKM. The CDR3 length is 13 residues. V shed 6 bases, J shed 13 bases, and the junction held 10 bases outside the gene matches. The CDR3 nucleotides read TGTGCCAGCAGCCGTACCGGGACAGGGGGCCTCTACTTC. Residues: CASSRTGTGGLYF. The full variable domain, in which reference TRBV28 and TRBJ2-7 provide the parts outside the CDR3, is DVKVTQSSRYLVKRTGEKVFLECVQDMDHENMFWYRQDPGLGLRLIYFSYDVKMKEKGDIPEGYSVSREKKERFSLILESASTNQTSMYLCASSRTGTGGLYFGPGTRLTVT.